One and the same sample provided the 15 T cell receptor beta chains below, sequenced in a study of cytomegalovirus exposure and HLA in healthy donors. Primers for the PCR totalled 60 Vbeta and 13 Jbeta. Profiling relied on immunoSEQ multiplex PCR, and the TCRdb table lists in-frame clones only, not all of them. The data hold fewer than 150,000 clones, with around 80% observed a single time. The material sequenced was PBMCs. The receptors were sampled from a middle-aged woman in good health and CMV-seropositive.

This chain links TRBV7-2 with TRBJ2-3, with 10 bases matching TRBD2. The CDR3 loop spans 16 amino acids. The germline V gene has CDR1 SGHTA and CDR2 FQGNSA. Trimming cost V 0 bases and J 4 bases; bases outside gene matches: 4. CDR3 sequence (DNA): TGTGCCAGCAGCTTAGCGCAGAGCGGGGGGGCAGATACGCAGTATTTT. Translating gives CASSLAQSGGADTQYF.

The V gene is TRBV20-1, the J gene TRBJ1-1, with D perhaps TRBD1 (6 bases). Trimming removed 5 bases from V and 8 bases from J, with 12 bases in between. From germline, CDR1 is DFQATT and CDR2 SNEGSKA (reference sequence). The CDR3 runs 11 residues. The chain's CDR3 is CSALNTGEAFF. CDR3 nucleotides: TGCAGTGCTCTTAATACAGGGGAAGCTTTCTTT.

This clone showed up just once. This chain's CDR3 is CASTPTSGGTGELFF. The CDR3 coding sequence is TGTGCCAGCACACCGACTAGCGGGGGGACCGGGGAGCTGTTTTTT. The chain has TRBV2 and TRBJ2-2; 13 bases are a match to TRBD2. V trimming: 7 bases; J trimming: 5 bases; junction bases outside the gene matches: 4. Germline CDR1 SNHLY, CDR2 FYNNEI. CDR3 length: 15 residues.

The V call is TRBV7-2, the J call TRBJ2-7; D might be TRBD2 (5 bases). V lost 8 bases and J lost 6, with 20 bases in between. This CDR3 has 14 amino acids. Per the germline V gene, CDR1 is SGHTA and CDR2 is FQGNSA. The CDR3 loop is CASAGPPLAGEQYF. CDR3 coding DNA: TGTGCCAGCGCCGGGCCCCCTCTTGCGGGCGAGCAGTACTTC.

The chain employs TRBV5-5 and TRBJ2-1, with a weak D call TRBD2 (7 bases). Germline assignment: CDR1 SGHKS and CDR2 YYEKEE (reference sequence). CDR3 size: 15 residues. Trimming removed 6 bases at V and 5 bases at J, with 18 bases between. The CDR3, as DNA: TGTGCCAGCACCCCCGGGGGGCGCAAGGACAATGAGCAGTTCTTC. This gives the protein CASTPGGRKDNEQFF.

This chain uses TRBV7-2 with TRBJ2-3; 9 positions match TRBD2. The CDR3 loop spans 15 amino acids. Germline trimming cut 3 bases from V and 6 bases from J; bases unmatched to any gene: 7. Germline CDR1 and CDR2: SGHTA and FQGNSA. The CDR3 sequence is CASSFRREGSDTQYF. CDR3 in DNA: TGTGCCAGCAGCTTCCGGCGGGAGGGTTCCGATACGCAGTATTTT.

This chain uses TRBV4-3 with TRBJ1-6; D perhaps matches TRBD1 (5 bases). Germline assignment: CDR1 LGHNA and CDR2 YSLEER. This CDR3 comprises 17 residues. The germline V and J ends were trimmed by 0 bases and 7 bases, with 16 bases remaining between them. In DNA, the CDR3 is TGCGCCAGCAGCCAAGAAGGGAGGGGCCGGGGGAATTCACCCCTCCACTTT. Encoded protein: CASSQEGRGRGNSPLHF.

In its sample, this clone was seen a few times. The chain uses TRBV6-5 and TRBJ2-2, with 7 bases matching TRBD1. CDR1 MNHEY and CDR2 SVGAGI come from the germline V gene. The CDR3 loop spans 13 amino acids. The V gene end was trimmed by 6 bases and the J gene end by 7 bases; junction bases not matched to a gene: 5. The CDR3 coding sequence is TGTGCCAGCAGGGGACAGTCCAGCGGGGAGCTGTTTTTT. This encodes CASRGQSSGELFF.

This chain uses TRBV5-1 with TRBJ2-3, with D unclear. V lost 5 bases, J lost 1 base, and 11 bases lay in between. The CDR3 consists of 14 residues. Per the germline V gene, CDR1 is SGHRS and CDR2 is YFSETQ. CDR3 sequence: CASRVDLGTDTQYF. In DNA, the CDR3 is TGCGCCAGCAGGGTAGACTTGGGCACAGATACGCAGTATTTT.

This chain joins TRBV19 and TRBJ2-1, with TRBD2 matching 14 bases. Germline CDR1 LNHDA, CDR2 SQIVND (reference sequence). With 8 bases clipped from V and 9 bases from J, the junction kept 12 bases outside the gene matches. This CDR3 has 16 residues. CDR3 residues: CASYGYGLAGGAEQFF. In DNA form, the CDR3 reads TGTGCCAGTTATGGGTACGGACTAGCGGGGGGAGCTGAGCAGTTCTTC.

The chain uses TRBV9 and TRBJ1-6; 7 bases line up with TRBD1. Germline loops: CDR1 SGDLS, CDR2 YYNGEE. V was pared by 3 bases and J by 10 bases, with 4 bases of the junction left unmatched. This CDR3 has 13 amino acids. CDR3 protein: CASSAGGESPLHF. Here the CDR3 DNA reads TGTGCCAGCAGCGCAGGGGGTGAATCACCCCTCCACTTT.

This clone was counted between two and nine times. The gene calls are TRBV18 and TRBJ2-5; tentatively, D is TRBD1 (6 bases). Germline CDR1 and CDR2: KGHSH and LQKENI. V dropped 3 bases and J dropped 1 base, with 12 bases sitting between them. There are 15 residues in the CDR3. The CDR3 region is CASSPNQGLQETQYF. The CDR3 DNA sequence: TGTGCCAGCTCACCGAATCAGGGGCTCCAAGAGACCCAGTACTTC.

This rearrangement joins TRBV10-1 to TRBJ1-2; D remains unclear. The CDR3 has 14 residues. The V end lost 2 bases, the J end lost 4 bases, and 11 bases lay between the germline ends. CDR1 WNHNN and CDR2 SYGVQD come from the germline V gene (reference sequence). CDR3 region: CASSELEYCYGYTF. CDR3 coding DNA: TGCGCCAGCAGTGAGCTGGAGTACTGCTATGGCTACACCTTC.

The rearrangement joins TRBV4-2 to TRBJ2-1; the match to TRBD2 covers 7 bases. In germline, CDR1 is LGHNA, CDR2 YNFKEQ. The junction had 6 bases not matched to a gene; V was cut back by 3 bases and J by 7 bases. This CDR3 is 14 amino acids long. CDR3 DNA sequence: TGTGCCAGCAGCCATACTAGCGAGAGGAATGAGCAGTTCTTC. Residues: CASSHTSERNEQFF.

This chain joins TRBV5-4 and TRBJ2-1, with 12 bases fitting TRBD2. There are 15 residues in the CDR3. Germline values: CDR1 SGHNT, CDR2 YYREEE (reference sequence). Germline trimming cut 0 bases from V and 9 bases from J; bases unmatched to any gene: 4. The CDR3 reads CASSLDLAGGIEQFF. The CDR3 DNA follows: TGTGCCAGCAGCTTGGACCTAGCGGGAGGGATTGAGCAGTTCTTC.